This T cell receptor beta chain was observed in a study of cytomegalovirus exposure and HLA in healthy donors. Study-level results: More clonal expansion characterized HLA-associated TCR beta chains than equally common others in a later analysis. A few CMV-associated chains were confirmed in vitro to be specific for CMV antigens.

This clone was seen a single time. As yet, its antigen is unknown. The PCR had 60 Vbeta and 13 Jbeta primers. Profiled with immunoSEQ multiplex PCR; TCRdb holds only in-frame clones, not every one. The sample includes roughly 150,000 clones, 70% to 90% of them seen just once. Trimming shortened V by 3 bases and J by 1 base, and 9 bases separated the two germline ends. The CDR3 has 14 residues. Germline loops: CDR1 LNHDA, CDR2 SQIVND (reference sequence). The chain couples TRBV19 to TRBJ1-1; possible D gene TRBD1, 5 bases. Input material: PBMCs. The receptor was derived from a man aged 25 to 40 in good health and CMV-seropositive. The CDR3 bases are TGTGCCAGTAGTATTCAGGGCCGGAACACTGAAGCTTTCTTT. Translation gives CASSIQGRNTEAFF.